Listed here are 15 T cell receptor beta chains from one sample, sequenced in a study of early T cells in non-severe SARS-CoV-2 infection. TCRdb recomputed calls from the 5' RACE reads with MiXCR, one row per CDR3 protein. The sample holds fewer than 85,000 distinct CDR3 sequences, around 15% seen once. Input material: whole blood. The source of these receptors is an adult who was a healthcare worker with PCR-confirmed SARS-CoV-2 infection or an uninfected control (not recorded which).

The V and J genes are TRBV29-1 and TRBJ2-3, with D uncertain. The germline V gene encodes CDR1 SQVTM and CDR2 ANQGSEA. V lost 5 bases and J 4 bases, leaving 10 bases between the germline ends. CDR3 size: 12 residues. The DNA for the CDR3 is TGCAGCGTTATCGTAAGGGCAGATACGCAGTATTTT. Residues: CSVIVRADTQYF.

This sequence joins TRBV3-1 and TRBJ2-1; possibly TRBD2 for D (5 bases). Germline V gives CDR1 LGHDT, CDR2 YNNKEL (reference sequence). The CDR3 is 13 amino acids. Trimming took off 1 base at V and 4 bases at J, with 5 bases between the two ends. CDR3 sequence: CASSQAGYNEQFF. DNA for the CDR3: TGTGCCAGCAGCCAAGCGGGATACAATGAGCAGTTCTTC.

The chain recombines TRBV6-2 or TRBV6-3 with TRBJ2-3; the D gene is possibly TRBD2 (6 bases). The CDR3 extends over 16 amino acids. V was cut by 7 bases and J by 6 bases, with 23 bases left in between. The V gene's germline CDR1 is MNHEY and CDR2 SVGEGT. Here the CDR3 reads CASTNEGGAPLDTQYF. The CDR3 bases are TGTGCCAGCACCAACGAGGGCGGGGCCCCGCTGGATACGCAGTATTTT.

This clonotype was recorded a few times. The gene calls are TRBV5-1 and TRBJ1-1; perhaps TRBD1 as D (6 bases). The V end was cut by 0 bases, the J end by 5 bases, with 14 bases between. Germline V gene sequence: CDR1 SGHRS, CDR2 YFSETQ. The CDR3 length is 15 residues. This CDR3 reads CASSLVSDSGTEAFF. The CDR3 nucleotides are TGCGCCAGCAGCTTGGTGTCGGACAGCGGGACTGAAGCTTTCTTT.

This clonotype has a count of ten or more. V gene TRBV11-2 combines with J gene TRBJ2-1; 12 nucleotides agree with TRBD2. V lost 5 bases and J lost 10; bases outside the gene matches: 3. Germline V gene data show CDR1 as SGHAT and CDR2 as FQNNGV. The length of the CDR3 is 13 residues. CDR3: CASSPGLAGEQFF. CDR3 nucleotide sequence: TGTGCCAGCAGCCCCGGACTAGCGGGGGAGCAGTTCTTC. Full variable domain (missing parts from reference TRBV11-2 and TRBJ2-1): EAGVAQSPRYKIIEKRQSVAFWCNPISGHATLYWYQQILGQGPKLLIQFQNNGVVDDSQLPKDRFSAERLKGVDSTLKIQPAKLEDSAVYLCASSPGLAGEQFFGPGTRLTVL.

The V and J genes are TRBV7-6 and TRBJ2-1; D is unresolved. CDR1 and CDR2 from the germline V gene are SGHVS and FNYEAQ. Deletions cut 0 bases from V and 7 bases from J, with 10 bases between. There are 14 residues in the CDR3. The CDR3 bases are TGTGCCAGCAGCTTAGCCCACGCCAGAAATGAGCAGTTCTTC. Translated, it gives CASSLAHARNEQFF.

This clonotype occurred a few times. V gene TRBV3-1 combines with J gene TRBJ1-4; D unclear. In germline, CDR1 is LGHDT, CDR2 YNNKEL (reference sequence). The CDR3 extends over 15 amino acids. The ends were cut back, 2 bases at V and 5 bases at J, with 12 bases in the middle. The CDR3 here is CASSQLETRNEKLFF. The CDR3 nucleotides read TGTGCCAGCAGCCAACTGGAGACACGCAATGAAAAACTGTTTTTT.

This clonotype was detected many times. The V and J genes are TRBV28 and TRBJ2-7; D possibly matches TRBD1 or TRBD2 (5 bases each). Germline V lookup: CDR1 MDHEN, CDR2 SYDVKM. The CDR3 has 15 amino acids. V lost 6 bases, J lost 0 bases, and 15 bases lay in between. The CDR3 region is CASRPGHMSSYEQYF. The CDR3 nucleotides are TGTGCCAGCAGACCGGGGCACATGAGCTCCTACGAGCAGTACTTC.

This clonotype has a handful of counts. The gene calls are TRBV10-3 and TRBJ1-5; 7 positions agree with TRBD1. The CDR3 is made up of 14 amino acids. Germline trimming cut 2 bases from V and 3 bases from J; bases unmatched to any gene: 1. Germline lookup yields CDR1 ENHRY and CDR2 SYGVKD. This chain's CDR3 is CAISETGANQPQHF. The CDR3 DNA reads as TGTGCCATCAGTGAGACAGGGGCCAATCAGCCCCAGCATTTT.

The chain employs TRBV7-2 and TRBJ1-1; D uncertain. The V gene lost 5 bases and the J gene lost 4 bases, with 20 bases spanning the gap. Germline loops: CDR1 SGHTA, CDR2 FQGNSA. The CDR3 length is 16 residues. CDR3 sequence reads: CASSPRKVAHGTEAFF. The CDR3 DNA is TGTGCCAGCAGCCCCCGGAAGGTGGCTCATGGCACTGAAGCTTTCTTT.

The table lists this clonotype with many counts. The chain is built from TRBV10-1 and TRBJ1-1, with 8 bases aligning to TRBD1. The CDR3 consists of 13 residues. Germline assignment: CDR1 WNHNN and CDR2 SYGVQD (reference sequence). Unmatched junction bases numbered 5, after V lost 6 bases and J lost 5 bases. The CDR3 sequence is CASRTDRETEAFF. The CDR3 DNA follows: TGCGCCAGCAGGACGGACAGGGAAACTGAAGCTTTCTTT.

This chain connects TRBV27 to TRBJ2-5; the D call may be TRBD1 or TRBD2 (5 bases each). V shed 7 bases and J shed 5 bases, with 20 bases lying between them. CDR1 is MNHEY and CDR2 is SMNVEV in the germline V gene (reference sequence). The CDR3 is 15 amino acids. DNA of the CDR3: TGTGCCAGCACTCTTCAATGGGGGTTATCGGAGACCCAGTACTTC. Encoded protein: CASTLQWGLSETQYF.

This clonotype was recorded many times. The V call is TRBV5-1, the J call TRBJ1-4; 7 bases align to TRBD1. After removal of 5 bases from V and 8 bases from J, the junction contained 6 bases not matched to a gene. The CDR3 is 13 amino acids. The germline V gene encodes CDR1 SGHRS and CDR2 YFSETQ. CDR3 in amino acids: CASSSGQTEKLFF. The CDR3 bases are TGCGCCAGCAGTTCGGGACAGACCGAAAAACTGTTTTTT.

The chain combines TRBV29-1 with TRBJ2-7; the match to TRBD1 covers 10 bases. This CDR3 spans 13 amino acids. The V gene's germline CDR1 is SQVTM and CDR2 ANQGSEA. The ends lost 5 bases at V and 5 bases at J; junction bases unmatched: 6. As DNA, the CDR3 is TGCAGCGTTCTCCGGGACAGGGGCCACGAGCAGTACTTC. The encoded protein is CSVLRDRGHEQYF.

This clonotype turned up a few times. This CDR3 reads CASSHTCLTRVYEQYF. DNA of the CDR3: TGCGCCAGCAGTCACACGTGCCTCACCAGGGTGTACGAGCAGTACTTC. The rearrangement uses TRBV23-1 and TRBJ2-7, with D possibly TRBD1 on 5 matching bases. TRBV23-1 is classed as an ORF, of uncertain function. V lost 3 bases and J 4 bases, leaving 19 bases between the germline ends. The CDR3 has 16 residues.